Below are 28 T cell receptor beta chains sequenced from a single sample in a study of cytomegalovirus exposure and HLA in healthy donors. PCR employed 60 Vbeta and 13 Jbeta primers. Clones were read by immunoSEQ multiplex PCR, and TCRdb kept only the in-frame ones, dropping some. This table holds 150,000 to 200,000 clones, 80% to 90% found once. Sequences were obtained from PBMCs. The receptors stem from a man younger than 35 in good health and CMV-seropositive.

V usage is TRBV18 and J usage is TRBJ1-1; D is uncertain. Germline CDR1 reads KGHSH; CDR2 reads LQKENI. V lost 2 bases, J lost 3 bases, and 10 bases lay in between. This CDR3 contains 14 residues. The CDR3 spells CASSPAQTYTEAFF. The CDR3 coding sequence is TGTGCCAGCTCACCAGCCCAGACTTACACTGAAGCTTTCTTT.

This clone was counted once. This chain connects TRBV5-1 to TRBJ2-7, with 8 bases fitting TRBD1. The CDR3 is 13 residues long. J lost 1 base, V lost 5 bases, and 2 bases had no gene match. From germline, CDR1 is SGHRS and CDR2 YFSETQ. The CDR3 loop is CASRRTGSYEQYF. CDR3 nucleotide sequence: TGCGCCAGCAGGAGGACAGGGTCCTACGAGCAGTACTTC.

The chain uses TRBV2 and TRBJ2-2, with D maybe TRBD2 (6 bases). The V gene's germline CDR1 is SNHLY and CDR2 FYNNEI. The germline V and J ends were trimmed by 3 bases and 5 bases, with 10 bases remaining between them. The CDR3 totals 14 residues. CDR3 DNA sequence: TGTGCCAGCAGTGAGACTAGACGGACCGGGGAGCTGTTTTTT. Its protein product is CASSETRRTGELFF.

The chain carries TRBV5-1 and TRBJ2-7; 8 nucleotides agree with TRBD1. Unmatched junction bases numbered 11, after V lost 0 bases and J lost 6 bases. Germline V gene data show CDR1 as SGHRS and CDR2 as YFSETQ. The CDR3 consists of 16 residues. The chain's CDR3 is CASSLGLGTGTSEQYF. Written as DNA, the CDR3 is TGCGCCAGCAGCTTGGGATTAGGGACAGGAACGAGCGAGCAGTACTTC.

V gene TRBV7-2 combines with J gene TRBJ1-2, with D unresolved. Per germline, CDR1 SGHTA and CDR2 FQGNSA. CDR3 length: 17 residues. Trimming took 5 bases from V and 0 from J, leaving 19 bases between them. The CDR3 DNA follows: TGTGCCAGCAGCGCCGGACTGGGTCTTGGCTCTAACTATGGCTACACCTTC. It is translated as CASSAGLGLGSNYGYTF. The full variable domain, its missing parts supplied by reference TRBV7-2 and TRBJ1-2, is GAGVSQSPSNKVTEKGKDVELRCDPISGHTALYWYRQSLGQGLEFLIYFQGNSAPDKSGLPSDRFSAERTGGSVSTLTIQRTQQEDSAVYLCASSAGLGLGSNYGYTFGSGTRLTVV.

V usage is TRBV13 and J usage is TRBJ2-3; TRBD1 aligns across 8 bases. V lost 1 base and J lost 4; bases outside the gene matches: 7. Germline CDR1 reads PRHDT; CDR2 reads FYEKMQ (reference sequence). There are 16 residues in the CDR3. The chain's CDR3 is CASSLEAGGIADTQYF. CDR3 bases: TGTGCCAGCAGCTTAGAGGCAGGGGGCATCGCAGATACGCAGTATTTT.

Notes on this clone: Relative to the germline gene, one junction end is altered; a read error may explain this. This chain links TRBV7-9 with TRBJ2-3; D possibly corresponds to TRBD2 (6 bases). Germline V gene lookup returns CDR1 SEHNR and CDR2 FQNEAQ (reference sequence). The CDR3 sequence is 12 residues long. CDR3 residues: CASSLAAGTQYF. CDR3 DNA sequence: TGTGCCAGCAGTTTAGCGGCGGGGACGCAGTATTTT. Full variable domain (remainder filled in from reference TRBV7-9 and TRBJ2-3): DTGVSQNPRHKITKRGQNVTFRCDPISEHNRLYWYRQTLGQGPEFLTYFQNEAQLEKSRLLSDRFSAERPKGSFSTLEIQRTEQGDSAMYLCASSLAAGTQYFGPGTRLTVL.

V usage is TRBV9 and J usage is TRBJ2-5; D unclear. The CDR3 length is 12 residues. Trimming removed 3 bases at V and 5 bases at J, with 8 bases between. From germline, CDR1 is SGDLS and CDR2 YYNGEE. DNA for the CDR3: TGTGCCAGCAGCGCCCTCGGGGAGACCCAGTACTTC. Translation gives CASSALGETQYF.

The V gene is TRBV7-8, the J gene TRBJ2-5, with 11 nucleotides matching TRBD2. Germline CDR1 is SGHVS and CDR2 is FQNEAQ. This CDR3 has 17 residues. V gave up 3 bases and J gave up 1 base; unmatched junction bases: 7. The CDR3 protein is CASSFRLAGRIQETQYF. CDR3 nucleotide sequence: TGTGCCAGCAGCTTTAGACTAGCGGGGCGGATCCAAGAGACCCAGTACTTC.

CDR3 nucleotides: TGTGCCAGCTCACTTTACAGGGGGTCGGGGACAGATACGCAGTATTTT. It codes for CASSLYRGSGTDTQYF. The V call is TRBV18, the J call TRBJ2-3; 8 nucleotides match TRBD1. With V trimmed by 4 bases and J by 3 bases, 9 bases remained unmatched. The CDR3 has 16 amino acids. The germline V gene encodes CDR1 KGHSH and CDR2 LQKENI.

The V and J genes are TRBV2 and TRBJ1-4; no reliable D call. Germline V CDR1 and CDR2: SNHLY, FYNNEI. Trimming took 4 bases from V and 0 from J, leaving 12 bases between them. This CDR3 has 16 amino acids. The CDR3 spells CASSGTGKSTNEKLFF. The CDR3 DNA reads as TGTGCCAGCAGTGGGACCGGGAAATCAACTAATGAAAAACTGTTTTTT.

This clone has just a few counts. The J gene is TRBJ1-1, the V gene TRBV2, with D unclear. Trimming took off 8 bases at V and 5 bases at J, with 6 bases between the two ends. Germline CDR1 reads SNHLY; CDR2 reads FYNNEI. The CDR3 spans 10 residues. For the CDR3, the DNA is TGTGCCAGCCGGGGTACTGAAGCTTTCTTT. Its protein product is CASRGTEAFF.

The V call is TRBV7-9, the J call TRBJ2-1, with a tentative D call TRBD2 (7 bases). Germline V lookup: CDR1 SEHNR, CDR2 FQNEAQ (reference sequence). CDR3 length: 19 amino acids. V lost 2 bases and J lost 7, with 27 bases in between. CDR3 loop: CASSLFLSGGGGPLNEQFF. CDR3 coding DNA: TGTGCCAGCAGCTTATTTCTATCGGGGGGTGGGGGGCCATTAAATGAGCAGTTCTTC.

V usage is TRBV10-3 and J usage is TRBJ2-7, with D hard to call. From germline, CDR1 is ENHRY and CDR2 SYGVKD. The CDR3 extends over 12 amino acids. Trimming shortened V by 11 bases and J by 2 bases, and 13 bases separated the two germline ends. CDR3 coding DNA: TGTGCCTCGAGGTCCGAGGCCTACGAGCAGTACTTC. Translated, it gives CASRSEAYEQYF.

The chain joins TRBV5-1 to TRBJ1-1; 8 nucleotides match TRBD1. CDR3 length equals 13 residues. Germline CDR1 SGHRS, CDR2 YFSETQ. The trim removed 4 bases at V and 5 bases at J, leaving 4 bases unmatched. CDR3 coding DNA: TGCGCCAGCAGCATAACAGGGGGAACTGAAGCTTTCTTT. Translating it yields CASSITGGTEAFF.

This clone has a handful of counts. CDR3 region: CASSQDSFTTEAFF. CDR3 nucleotides: TGTGCCAGCAGCCAAGACAGCTTTACGACTGAAGCTTTCTTT. This chain uses TRBV5-6 with TRBJ1-1; tentative D call: TRBD1 (5 bases). Germline CDR1 is SGHDT and CDR2 is YYEEEE. The CDR3 totals 14 residues. V lost 4 bases and J 5 bases, leaving 15 bases between the germline ends.

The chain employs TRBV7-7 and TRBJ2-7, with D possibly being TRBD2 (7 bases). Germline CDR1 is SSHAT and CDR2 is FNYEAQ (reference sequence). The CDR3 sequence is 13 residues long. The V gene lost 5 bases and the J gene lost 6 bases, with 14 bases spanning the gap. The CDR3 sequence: CASSPVRGAEQYF. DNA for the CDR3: TGTGCCAGCAGCCCCGTACGGGGGGCCGAGCAGTACTTC.

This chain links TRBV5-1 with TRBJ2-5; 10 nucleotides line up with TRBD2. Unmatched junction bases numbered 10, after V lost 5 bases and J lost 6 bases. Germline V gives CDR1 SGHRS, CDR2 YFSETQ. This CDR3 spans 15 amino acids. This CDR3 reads CASSTSGVAPQTQYF. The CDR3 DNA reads TGCGCCAGCAGTACTAGCGGGGTAGCCCCCCAGACCCAGTACTTC.

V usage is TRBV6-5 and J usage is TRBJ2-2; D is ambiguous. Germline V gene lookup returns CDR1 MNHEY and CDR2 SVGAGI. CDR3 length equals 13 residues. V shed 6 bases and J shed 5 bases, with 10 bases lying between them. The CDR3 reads CASSSRYTGELFF. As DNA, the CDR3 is TGTGCCAGCAGCTCCCGTTATACCGGGGAGCTGTTTTTT.

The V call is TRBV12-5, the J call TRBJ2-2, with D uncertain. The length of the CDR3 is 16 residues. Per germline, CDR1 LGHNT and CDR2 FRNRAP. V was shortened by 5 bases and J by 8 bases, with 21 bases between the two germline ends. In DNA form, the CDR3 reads TGTGCTAGTGGTCCCTCCCTATTTGCCTCCCGGGGGGAGCTGTTTTTT. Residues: CASGPSLFASRGELFF. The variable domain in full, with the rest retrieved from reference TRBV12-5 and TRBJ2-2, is DARVTQTPRHKVTEMGQEVTMRCQPILGHNTVFWYRQTMMQGLELLAYFRNRAPLDDSGMPKDRFSAEMPDATLATLKIQPSEPRDSAVYFCASGPSLFASRGELFFGEGSRLTVL.

The CDR3 here is CASSDPRGQGYTDTQYF. DNA of the CDR3: TGCGCCAGCAGTGACCCGAGGGGACAGGGCTACACAGATACGCAGTATTTT. The V and J genes are TRBV10-1 and TRBJ2-3; 9 nucleotides match TRBD1. Germline V gives CDR1 WNHNN, CDR2 SYGVQD (reference sequence). Trimming took 3 bases from V and 2 from J; bases not matched to a gene: 9. CDR3 length: 17 amino acids.

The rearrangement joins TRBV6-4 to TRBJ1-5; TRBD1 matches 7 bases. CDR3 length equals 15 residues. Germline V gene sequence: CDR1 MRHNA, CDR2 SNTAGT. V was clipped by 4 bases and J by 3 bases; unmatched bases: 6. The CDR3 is CASSANGQANQPQHF. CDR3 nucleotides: TGTGCCAGCAGTGCCAACGGACAGGCCAATCAGCCCCAGCATTTT.

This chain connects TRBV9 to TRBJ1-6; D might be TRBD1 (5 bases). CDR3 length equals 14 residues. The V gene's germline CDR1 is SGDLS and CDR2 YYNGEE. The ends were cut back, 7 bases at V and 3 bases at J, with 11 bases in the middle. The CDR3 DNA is TGTGCCAGCCGGGGCGGGGGCTATAATTCACCCCTCCACTTT. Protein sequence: CASRGGGYNSPLHF.

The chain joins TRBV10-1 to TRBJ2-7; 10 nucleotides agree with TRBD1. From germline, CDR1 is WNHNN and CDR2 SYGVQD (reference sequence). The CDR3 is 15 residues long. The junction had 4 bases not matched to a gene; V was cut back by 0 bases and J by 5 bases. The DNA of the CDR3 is TGCGCCAGCAGTGAGTCCGGACAGGGGGTCCACGAGCAGTACTTC. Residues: CASSESGQGVHEQYF.

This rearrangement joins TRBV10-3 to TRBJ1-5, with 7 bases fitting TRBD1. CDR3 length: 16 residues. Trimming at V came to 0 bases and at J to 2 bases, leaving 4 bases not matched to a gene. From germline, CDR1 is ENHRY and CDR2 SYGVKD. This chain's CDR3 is CAISESRTGGNQPQHF. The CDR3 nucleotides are TGTGCCATCAGTGAGTCCAGGACAGGTGGCAATCAGCCCCAGCATTTT.

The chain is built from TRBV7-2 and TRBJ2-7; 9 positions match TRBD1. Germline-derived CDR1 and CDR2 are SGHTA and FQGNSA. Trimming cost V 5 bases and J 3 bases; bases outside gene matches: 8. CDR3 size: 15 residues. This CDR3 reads CASSRTGQGRYEQYF. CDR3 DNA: TGTGCCAGCAGCCGCACGGGACAGGGCCGCTACGAGCAGTACTTC.

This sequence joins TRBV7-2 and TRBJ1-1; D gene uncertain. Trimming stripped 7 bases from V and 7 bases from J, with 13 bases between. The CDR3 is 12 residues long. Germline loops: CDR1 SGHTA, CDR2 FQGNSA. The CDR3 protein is CASIGGLFEAFF. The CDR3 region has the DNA TGTGCCAGCATCGGTGGACTCTTTGAAGCTTTCTTT. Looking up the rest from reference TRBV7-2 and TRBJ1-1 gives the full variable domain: GAGVSQSPSNKVTEKGKDVELRCDPISGHTALYWYRQSLGQGLEFLIYFQGNSAPDKSGLPSDRFSAERTGGSVSTLTIQRTQQEDSAVYLCASIGGLFEAFFGQGTRLTVV.

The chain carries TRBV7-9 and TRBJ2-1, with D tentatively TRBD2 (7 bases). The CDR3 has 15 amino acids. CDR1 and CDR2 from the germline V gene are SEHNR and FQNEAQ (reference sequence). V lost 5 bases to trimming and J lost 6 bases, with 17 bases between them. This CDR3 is CASSPVGGLVNEQFF. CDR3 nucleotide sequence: TGTGCCAGCAGCCCGGTGGGGGGGCTCGTCAATGAGCAGTTCTTC.